This T cell receptor (beta chain) came from a study of shared clonotypes between healthy human individuals. Overall study findings and caveats: The authors sampled blood alone, and tissue repertoires likely differ.

The study drew all its donors from Caucasian adults living in Nashville, Tennessee. The table lists this clone with a few counts. Its antigen remains unidentified. Ten immunoSEQ deep assay plates were used to sequence the DNA of unsorted PBMCs. The assay was immunoSEQ multiplex PCR, and TCRdb's table has in-frame clones only and misses some. The sample consists of about 520,000 clones, approximately 82% of them appearing once. Sequencing was performed on PBMCs. This sequence was found in a woman aged 40 to 50 in good health. Some clones in this sample may be carry-over from other donors' samples.

CDR3 coding DNA: TGTGCCAGCAGCTCTTACAGGGCCGCGAACACCGGGGAGCTGTTTTTT. It yields the protein CASSSYRAANTGELFF. The chain employs TRBV7-9 and TRBJ2-2, with D possibly TRBD1 on 6 matching bases. The CDR3 sequence is 16 residues long. Per the germline V gene, CDR1 is SEHNR and CDR2 is FQNEAQ (reference sequence). V gave up 4 bases and J gave up 0 bases, with 12 bases separating them.